A single sample is the source of the 16 T cell receptor beta chains below, sequenced in a study of cytomegalovirus exposure and HLA in healthy donors. With 60 Vbeta and 13 Jbeta primers, the PCR was carried out. The method was immunoSEQ multiplex PCR; TCRdb's version includes in-frame clones alone and lacks a portion of them. The sample records 130,000 to 150,000 clones, about 76% being singletons. Sequencing input: PBMCs. These receptors were taken from a man younger than 35 in good health and CMV-seronegative.

The rearrangement links TRBV19 to TRBJ1-5; D not resolved. This CDR3 contains 15 residues. The V and J ends lost 2 bases and 6 bases respectively, with 14 bases between them. Germline V gives CDR1 LNHDA, CDR2 SQIVND (reference sequence). The CDR3 nucleotides are TGTGCCAGTAGTATAAGTGCGGGGTCTGGTCAGCCCCAGCATTTT. As protein: CASSISAGSGQPQHF.

This chain connects TRBV28 to TRBJ2-3; maybe TRBD2 (7 bases). This CDR3 spans 14 amino acids. The germline V gene has CDR1 MDHEN and CDR2 SYDVKM. Trimming took 3 bases from V and 4 from J, leaving 11 bases between them. The CDR3 bases are TGTGCCAGCAGTTTGCGGGGGCGGCCAGATACGCAGTATTTT. It encodes CASSLRGRPDTQYF.

V and J are TRBV4-1 and TRBJ1-1; D unclear. Trimming took off 1 base at V and 1 base at J, with 10 bases between the two ends. This CDR3 is built from 15 residues. Germline V gene data show CDR1 as MGHRA and CDR2 as YSYEKL. Here the CDR3 DNA reads TGCGCCAGCAGCCAAGCCTACTCAGGGAACACTGAAGCTTTCTTT. Amino acid sequence: CASSQAYSGNTEAFF.

In DNA, the CDR3 is TGTGCCAGCAGCTTAGCCCCTGAGGGCGTCAACTATGGCTACACCTTC. As protein: CASSLAPEGVNYGYTF. The chain carries TRBV7-9 and TRBJ1-2; no definite D call. This CDR3 is 16 amino acids long. Germline CDR1 SEHNR, CDR2 FQNEAQ (reference sequence). V lost 0 bases, J lost 2 bases, and 13 bases lay in between.

The chain combines TRBV21-1 with TRBJ1-5; no DNA check was done on the table's D call, TRBD1. TRBV21-1 is annotated as a pseudogene. There are 15 residues in the CDR3. The CDR3 bases are TGTGCCAGCTGGGGGACAGGTCGTAGCAATCAGCCCCAGCATTTT. Encoded protein: CASWGTGRSNQPQHF.

This clone was detected only a few times. For the CDR3, the DNA is TGTGCCAGCAGCCCTAGCTTTAGCTCCTACAATGAGCAGTTCTTC. Amino acids: CASSPSFSSYNEQFF. This chain uses TRBV6-5 with TRBJ2-1; weak D call: TRBD2 (5 bases). The CDR3 has 15 residues. V was pared by 6 bases and J by 0 bases, with 12 bases between. Germline-derived CDR1 and CDR2 are MNHEY and SVGAGI.

This clone came up a few times. Since no conserved phenylalanine or tryptophan closes the CDR3, a read error is the likely cause. This chain connects TRBV4-1 to TRBJ1-2, with D possibly matching TRBD1 (6 bases). The CDR3 is 15 residues long. V was trimmed by 6 bases and J by 2 bases, leaving 16 bases between them. Per the germline V gene, CDR1 is MGHRA and CDR2 is YSYEKL. The CDR3 DNA reads as TGCGCCAGCAGTCGGTCCCCAGGGGAAAACTATGGCTACACCGTC. Its translation: CASSRSPGENYGYTV.

The chain has TRBV30 and TRBJ1-2, with 12 bases aligning to TRBD1. The V segment lost 7 bases and the J segment 8 bases; nucleotides outside the gene matches: 8. CDR1 and CDR2 (germline): GTSNPN, SVGIG (reference sequence). CDR3 length equals 13 residues. CDR3 protein: CAYDGTGGSGYTF. In nucleotides, the CDR3 is TGTGCCTATGATGGGACAGGGGGCTCGGGCTACACCTTC.

Only a few counts were recorded for this clone. The chain employs TRBV21-1 and TRBJ1-5; whether TRBD1, the table's D call, matches the DNA was not checked. TRBV21-1 is described as a pseudogene. This CDR3 has 16 amino acids. The CDR3 loop reads CASRRQGGVSNQPQHF. The CDR3 coding sequence is TGTGCCAGCAGGCGACAGGGAGGAGTAAGCAATCAGCCCCAGCATTTT.

J is TRBJ2-5 and V is TRBV15; tentatively, D is TRBD1 (6 bases). The CDR3 is made up of 15 amino acids. Trimming cost V 0 bases and J 7 bases, with 15 bases left between them. Germline CDR1 reads LNHNV; CDR2 reads YYDKDF (reference sequence). CDR3 sequence reads: CATSRDGQFFGTQYF. DNA of the CDR3: TGTGCCACCAGCAGAGATGGACAGTTCTTTGGGACCCAGTACTTC.

This clone showed up just a few times. The chain uses TRBV28 and TRBJ2-7; possibly TRBD2 for D (6 bases). The CDR3 sequence is 15 residues long. Trimming left V 6 bases short and J 3 bases short, with 18 bases between. Germline CDR1 MDHEN, CDR2 SYDVKM. CDR3 sequence reads: CASRIPRGIGYEQYF. Here the CDR3 DNA reads TGTGCCAGCAGAATTCCCCGGGGGATAGGCTACGAGCAGTACTTC.

This clone was detected once. The chain couples TRBV5-6 to TRBJ2-7; TRBD1 matches 7 bases. This CDR3 spans 14 amino acids. V gave up 0 bases and J gave up 7 bases; unmatched junction bases: 7. Germline CDR1 and CDR2: SGHDT and YYEEEE. The CDR3 coding sequence is TGTGCCAGCAGCTTGGGGCACCCAGGGGGAGAGCAGTACTTC. Encoded protein: CASSLGHPGGEQYF.

The chain couples TRBV7-2 to TRBJ2-5; D may be TRBD2 (6 bases). V lost 4 bases and J 1 base, leaving 7 bases between the germline ends. This CDR3 region has 13 residues. CDR1 and CDR2 from the germline V gene are SGHTA and FQGNSA. CDR3 DNA sequence: TGTGCCAGCAGCTGGGGGGTCCAAGAGACCCAGTACTTC. Translating gives CASSWGVQETQYF.

The chain is built from TRBV7-9 and TRBJ1-3; D perhaps matches TRBD1 (6 bases). V dropped 4 bases and J dropped 1 base, with 11 bases sitting between them. Per germline, CDR1 SEHNR and CDR2 FQNEAQ (reference sequence). The CDR3 is 15 amino acids. Written as DNA, the CDR3 is TGTGCCAGCAGCTCCCAGGGGACGTCTGGAAACACCATATATTTT. Residues: CASSSQGTSGNTIYF. Supplemented by reference TRBV7-9 and TRBJ1-3, the full variable domain reads DTGVSQNPRHKITKRGQNVTFRCDPISEHNRLYWYRQTLGQGPEFLTYFQNEAQLEKSRLLSDRFSAERPKGSFSTLEIQRTEQGDSAMYLCASSSQGTSGNTIYFGEGSWLTVV.

The chain uses TRBV19 and TRBJ2-7; TRBD1 agrees at 10 bases. Trimming cost V 4 bases and J 7 bases; bases outside gene matches: 7. Germline assignment: CDR1 LNHDA and CDR2 SQIVND (reference sequence). The CDR3 is 14 amino acids. CDR3 coding DNA: TGTGCCAGTAGTACCCTGACAGGGGGCAGTGAGCAGTACTTC. The encoded protein is CASSTLTGGSEQYF.

V is TRBV2 and J is TRBJ1-2; D remains unclear. The CDR3 consists of 13 residues. V lost 2 bases, J lost 5 bases, and 9 bases lay in between. Germline V gene data show CDR1 as SNHLY and CDR2 as FYNNEI. CDR3 DNA: TGTGCCAGCAGTGAAAACAGCTTTTATGGCTACACCTTC. Protein product: CASSENSFYGYTF.